This T cell receptor beta chain is drawn from a study of cytomegalovirus exposure and HLA in healthy donors. Study conclusions and caveats: Some public TCRs appeared in many individuals, while most sequences were rare.

Assay: immunoSEQ multiplex PCR; the TCRdb copy retains only in-frame clones and omits some. The table lists approximately 300,000 clones, roughly 88% of them singletons, with 0.7% to 0.85% in the top ten. To note about this clone: Its matching antigen is unknown.

The ends lost 4 bases at V and 2 bases at J; junction bases unmatched: 5. CDR3 size: 13 residues. Per the germline V gene, CDR1 is SQVTM and CDR2 is ANQGSEA. This chain connects TRBV29-1 to TRBJ2-7, with 7 nucleotides matching TRBD2. The clonotype was recovered from a woman younger than 30 in good health and CMV-seronegative. The sequencing sample was made of PBMCs. In DNA form, the CDR3 reads TGCAGCGTTGCAGGGAGGGCGACCTACGAGCAGTACTTC. Its translation: CSVAGRATYEQYF.